The 14 T cell receptor beta chains listed next were all sequenced from one sample in a study of T cells after yellow fever vaccination. TCRdb analysed the 5' RACE reads with MiXCR anew, one entry per CDR3 protein. The sample yields about 130,000 distinct CDR3 sequences, nearly 7.5% seen once. The input for sequencing was CD4+ T cells sorted from PBMCs, taken around 10 days after the first yellow fever vaccination. Receptors were obtained from a man aged 18 to 35 who received the YFV17D yellow fever vaccine.

The chain has TRBV5-1 and TRBJ2-1; 8 bases are shared with TRBD2. From germline, CDR1 is SGHRS and CDR2 YFSETQ. This CDR3 spans 16 amino acids. The ends lost 4 bases at V and 5 bases at J; junction bases unmatched: 11. The CDR3 sequence is CASSPLIAGKNNEQFF. In DNA form, the CDR3 reads TGCGCCAGCAGCCCCCTAATAGCGGGGAAAAACAATGAGCAGTTCTTC. Full variable domain (remainder filled in from reference TRBV5-1 and TRBJ2-1): KAGVTQTPRYLIKTRGQQVTLSCSPISGHRSVSWYQQTPGQGLQFLFEYFSETQRNKGNFPGRFSGRQFSNSRSEMNVSTLELGDSALYLCASSPLIAGKNNEQFFGPGTRLTVL.

This clonotype has at least ten counts. The chain has TRBV4-1 and TRBJ1-5; 7 bases are a match to TRBD1. Germline V lookup: CDR1 MGHRA, CDR2 YSYEKL. The junction had 6 bases not matched to a gene; V was cut back by 3 bases and J by 4 bases. This CDR3 has 15 amino acids. As DNA, the CDR3 is TGCGCCAGCAGCCAGGCGGCAGGGGGAAATCAGCCCCAGCATTTT. It codes for CASSQAAGGNQPQHF.

This clonotype was picked up many times. The gene calls are TRBV3-1 and TRBJ1-1; D gene unclear. The length of the CDR3 is 14 residues. Germline loops: CDR1 LGHDT, CDR2 YNNKEL (reference sequence). V was pared by 0 bases and J by 7 bases, with 12 bases between. CDR3 protein: CASSQDAGRSEAFF. CDR3 nucleotide sequence: TGTGCCAGCAGCCAAGACGCCGGGCGCAGTGAAGCTTTCTTT. The full variable domain, completed using reference TRBV3-1 and TRBJ1-1, is DTAVSQTPKYLVTQMGNDKSIKCEQNLGHDTMYWYKQDSKKFLKIMFSYNNKELIINETVPNRFSPKSPDKAHLNLHINSLELGDSAVYFCASSQDAGRSEAFFGQGTRLTVV.

The chain combines TRBV5-1 with TRBJ2-5, with D tentatively TRBD1 (5 bases). Germline V gene sequence: CDR1 SGHRS, CDR2 YFSETQ. Between the trimmed V and J ends, which lost 3 bases and 0 bases, there was a span of 9 bases. The length of the CDR3 is 14 residues. In DNA, the CDR3 is TGCGCCAGCAGCTGGACACTGTACCAAGAGACCCAGTACTTC. Translating gives CASSWTLYQETQYF.

This clonotype was seen many times. The genes are TRBV10-2 and TRBJ2-2, with D unresolved. Germline CDR1 is WSHSY and CDR2 is SAAADI. The ends were cut back, 0 bases at V and 6 bases at J, with 5 bases in the middle. This CDR3 has 13 amino acids. The CDR3 here is CASSESASGELFF. The DNA of the CDR3 is TGCGCCAGCAGTGAGTCTGCCTCCGGGGAGCTGTTTTTT.

This clonotype was seen many times. V gene TRBV7-9 combines with J gene TRBJ1-6; no firm D call. The germline V gene has CDR1 SEHNR and CDR2 FQNEAQ (reference sequence). Trimming pared 5 bases from V and 7 bases from J, leaving 12 bases between. The CDR3 is made up of 14 amino acids. The DNA for the CDR3 is TGTGCCAGCAGCCAGAGTGGGTTAAATTCACCCCTCCACTTT. Translation: CASSQSGLNSPLHF. Combining the CDR3 with reference TRBV7-9 and TRBJ1-6 gives the whole variable domain DTGVSQNPRHKITKRGQNVTFRCDPISEHNRLYWYRQTLGQGPEFLTYFQNEAQLEKSRLLSDRFSAERPKGSFSTLEIQRTEQGDSAMYLCASSQSGLNSPLHFGNGTRLTVT.

Many counts were recorded for this clonotype. The CDR3: CASIGGIGTGELFF. The CDR3 DNA follows: TGTGCCAGCATAGGGGGGATCGGCACCGGGGAGCTGTTTTTT. The chain recombines TRBV12-3 or TRBV12-4 with TRBJ2-2; D is possibly TRBD1 or TRBD2 (6 bases each). V lost 7 bases to trimming and J lost 4 bases, with 13 bases between them. The CDR3 is 14 amino acids.

This chain connects TRBV6-5 to TRBJ1-1; D remains ambiguous. Germline values: CDR1 MNHEY, CDR2 SVGAGI. The CDR3 loop spans 15 amino acids. Trimming took off 7 bases at V and 3 bases at J, with 18 bases between the two ends. DNA for the CDR3: TGTGCCAGCACCCCCGGTTTAGGCCTGGACACTGAAGCTTTCTTT. Translation gives CASTPGLGLDTEAFF.

Notes on this clonotype: One base away lies a much larger clone, so this may be a sequencing read error. The V call is TRBV6-5, the J call TRBJ1-1; D gene unclear. V dropped 3 bases and J dropped 1 base, with 9 bases sitting between them. CDR3 length equals 14 residues. Germline CDR1 reads MNHEY; CDR2 reads SVGAGI. The CDR3 loop reads CASSYGSSNTEAFF. The CDR3 DNA reads as TGTGCCAGCAGTTATGGCTCATCGAACACTGAAGCTTTCTTT.

There are many counts of this clonotype. The J gene is TRBJ2-1, the V gene TRBV5-1, with 10 bases lining up with TRBD2. J gave up 2 bases and V 4 bases, and 12 bases lay outside the gene matches. The CDR3 consists of 18 residues. Germline-derived CDR1 and CDR2 are SGHRS and YFSETQ. The CDR3 sequence is CASSNSGGKYVAYNEQFF. The CDR3 DNA follows: TGCGCCAGCAGCAATAGCGGGGGGAAGTATGTGGCCTACAATGAGCAGTTCTTC.

This clonotype was seen many times. The V gene is TRBV12-3 or TRBV12-4, the J gene TRBJ2-5, with TRBD1 matching 9 bases. This CDR3 contains 15 residues. J lost 5 bases, V lost 2 bases, and 6 bases had no gene match. CDR3 bases: TGTGCCAGCAGTTTATGGGGACAGGGTCTGGAGACCCAGTACTTC. It codes for CASSLWGQGLETQYF.

This clonotype was counted many times. The chain is built from TRBV20-1 and TRBJ1-3; no firm D call. There are 11 residues in the CDR3. Germline V gene data show CDR1 as DFQATT and CDR2 as SNEGSKA (reference sequence). The V gene lost 1 base and the J gene lost 14 bases, with 12 bases spanning the gap. In nucleotides, the CDR3 is TGCAGTGCTAGAGGAGCCGGATTTGTATATTTT. This translates into CSARGAGFVYF.

This clonotype occurred many times. The rearrangement uses TRBV28 and TRBJ1-2; D not certain. Per germline, CDR1 MDHEN and CDR2 SYDVKM. The CDR3 covers 13 residues. V was trimmed by 7 bases and J by 0 bases, leaving 9 bases between them. CDR3 sequence: CASNLQPNYGYTF. CDR3 DNA sequence: TGTGCCAGCAATCTACAGCCTAACTATGGCTACACCTTC.

The gene calls are TRBV6-5 and TRBJ2-1, with 7 bases identical to TRBD1. CDR1 and CDR2 (germline): MNHEY, SVGAGI. Trimming took 10 bases from V and 7 from J; bases not matched to a gene: 22. The length of the CDR3 is 17 residues. CDR3 sequence (DNA): TGTGCCACCAATTCTAATGGGCCCCAGGGGGACGTGAATGAGCAGTTCTTC. Translation: CATNSNGPQGDVNEQFF.